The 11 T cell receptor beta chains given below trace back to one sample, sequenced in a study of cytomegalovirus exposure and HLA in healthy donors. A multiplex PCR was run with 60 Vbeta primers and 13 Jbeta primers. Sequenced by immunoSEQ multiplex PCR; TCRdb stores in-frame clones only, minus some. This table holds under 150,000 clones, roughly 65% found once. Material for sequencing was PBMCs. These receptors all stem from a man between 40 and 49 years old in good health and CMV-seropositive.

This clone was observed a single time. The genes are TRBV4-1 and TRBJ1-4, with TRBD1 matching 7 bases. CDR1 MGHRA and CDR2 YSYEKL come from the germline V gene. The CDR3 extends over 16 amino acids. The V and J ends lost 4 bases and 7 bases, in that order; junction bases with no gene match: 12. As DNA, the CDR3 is TGCGCCAGCAGCCGTAACACAGGGGAGTATGCTGAAAAACTGTTTTTT. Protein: CASSRNTGEYAEKLFF.

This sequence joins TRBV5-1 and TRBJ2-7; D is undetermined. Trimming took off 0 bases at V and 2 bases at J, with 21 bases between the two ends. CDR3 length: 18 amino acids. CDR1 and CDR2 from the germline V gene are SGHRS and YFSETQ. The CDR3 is CASSLALRSASLAYEQYF. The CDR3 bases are TGCGCCAGCAGCTTGGCTCTCAGGTCGGCCAGTTTGGCCTACGAGCAGTACTTC.

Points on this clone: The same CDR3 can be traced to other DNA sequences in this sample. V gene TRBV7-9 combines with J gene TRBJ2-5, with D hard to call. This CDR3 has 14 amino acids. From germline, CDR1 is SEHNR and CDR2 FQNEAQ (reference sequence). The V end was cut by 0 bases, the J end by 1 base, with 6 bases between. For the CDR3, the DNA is TGTGCCAGCAGCTTAGCTGGCAGCCAAGAGACCCAGTACTTC. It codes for CASSLAGSQETQYF.

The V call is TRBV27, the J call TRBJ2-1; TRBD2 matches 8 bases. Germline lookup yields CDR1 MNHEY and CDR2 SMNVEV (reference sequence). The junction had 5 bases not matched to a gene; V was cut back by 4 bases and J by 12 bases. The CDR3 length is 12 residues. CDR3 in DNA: TGTGCCAGCAGTTGGGGCGGGGGGCGGCAGTTCTTC. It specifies CASSWGGGRQFF.

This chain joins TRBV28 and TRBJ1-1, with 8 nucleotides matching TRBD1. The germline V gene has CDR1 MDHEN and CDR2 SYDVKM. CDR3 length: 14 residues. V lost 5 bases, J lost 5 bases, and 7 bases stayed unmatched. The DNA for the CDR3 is TGTGCCAGCAGTACCGGACAGGGATGGACTGAAGCTTTCTTT. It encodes CASSTGQGWTEAFF.

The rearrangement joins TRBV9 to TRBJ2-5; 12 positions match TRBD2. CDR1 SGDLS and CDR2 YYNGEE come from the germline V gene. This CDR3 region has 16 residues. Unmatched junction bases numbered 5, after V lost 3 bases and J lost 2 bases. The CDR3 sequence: CASSERTSGEQETQYF. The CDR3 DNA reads TGTGCCAGCAGCGAGAGGACTAGCGGGGAACAAGAGACCCAGTACTTC.

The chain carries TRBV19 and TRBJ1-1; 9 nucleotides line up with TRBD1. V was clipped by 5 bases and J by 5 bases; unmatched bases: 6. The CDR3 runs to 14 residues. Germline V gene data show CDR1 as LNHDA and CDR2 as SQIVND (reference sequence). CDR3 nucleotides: TGTGCCAGTAGTCCTGGGGACAGGGAAACTGAAGCTTTCTTT. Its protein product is CASSPGDRETEAFF.

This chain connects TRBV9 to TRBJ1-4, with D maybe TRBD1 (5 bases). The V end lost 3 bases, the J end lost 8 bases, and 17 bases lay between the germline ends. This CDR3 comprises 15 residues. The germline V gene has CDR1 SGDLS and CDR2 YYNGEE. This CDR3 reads CASSGRGGRGEKLFF. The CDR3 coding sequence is TGTGCCAGCAGCGGGAGGGGAGGGAGAGGCGAAAAACTGTTTTTT.

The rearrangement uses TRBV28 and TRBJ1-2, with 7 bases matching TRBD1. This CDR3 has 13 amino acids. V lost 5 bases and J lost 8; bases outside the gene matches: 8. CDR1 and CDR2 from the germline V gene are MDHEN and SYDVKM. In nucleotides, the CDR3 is TGTGCCAGCAGTGCCGACAGGGTCGGCGGCTACACCTTC. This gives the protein CASSADRVGGYTF.

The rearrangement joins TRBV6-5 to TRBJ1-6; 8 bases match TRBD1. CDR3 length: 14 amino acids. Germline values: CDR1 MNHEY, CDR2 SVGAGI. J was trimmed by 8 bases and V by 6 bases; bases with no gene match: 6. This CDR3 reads CASSYTGGYSPLHF. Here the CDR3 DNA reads TGTGCCAGCAGCTACACAGGGGGGTATTCACCCCTCCACTTT.

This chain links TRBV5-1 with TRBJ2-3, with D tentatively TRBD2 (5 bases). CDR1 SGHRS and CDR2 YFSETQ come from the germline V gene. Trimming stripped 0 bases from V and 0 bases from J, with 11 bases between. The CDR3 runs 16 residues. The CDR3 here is CASSLGAAGSTDTQYF. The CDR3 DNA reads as TGCGCCAGCAGCTTGGGGGCGGCGGGCAGCACAGATACGCAGTATTTT.